The 20 T cell receptor beta chains given below trace back to one sample, sequenced in a study of identical twins. TCRdb reprocessed the 5' RACE reads with MiXCR, giving one entry per CDR3 protein. The profile covers hundreds of thousands of distinct CDR3 sequences, with 21% appearing a single time and approximately 4.5% taken by the ten largest. These data are also associated with another study on T cells expressing NK-cell markers.

Input material: PBMCs. Receptor source: a woman aged 18-29 years in good health.

The chain recombines TRBV20-1 with TRBJ2-7, with 13 bases aligning to TRBD2. The germline V gene encodes CDR1 DFQATT and CDR2 SNEGSKA (reference sequence). The CDR3 is 13 amino acids. V lost 5 bases and J lost 5; bases outside the gene matches: 3. This chain's CDR3 is CSAWGLAGNEQYF. The DNA for the CDR3 is TGCAGTGCTTGGGGACTAGCGGGGAACGAGCAGTACTTC.

The V and J genes are TRBV7-2 and TRBJ2-7, with D perhaps TRBD2 (6 bases). Germline V gives CDR1 SGHTA, CDR2 FQGNSA. Trimming took 5 bases from V and 0 from J, leaving 14 bases between them. This CDR3 is 15 amino acids long. CDR3 sequence (DNA): TGTGCCAGCAGCAAATCGGGGGTTGACTCCTACGAGCAGTACTTC. It encodes CASSKSGVDSYEQYF.

Many counts were recorded for this clonotype. This chain links TRBV6-5 with TRBJ2-2; D unresolved. This CDR3 comprises 14 residues. The germline V and J ends were trimmed by 0 bases and 3 bases, with 5 bases remaining between them. Germline values: CDR1 MNHEY, CDR2 SVGAGI. CDR3 loop: CASSYSFHTGELFF. Here the CDR3 DNA reads TGTGCCAGCAGTTACTCGTTTCACACCGGGGAGCTGTTTTTT.

This clonotype was picked up many times. The chain employs TRBV3-1 and TRBJ1-1, with no clear D. V lost 4 bases and J 4 bases, leaving 16 bases between the germline ends. CDR3 length: 15 amino acids. CDR1 LGHDT and CDR2 YNNKEL come from the germline V gene (reference sequence). The CDR3 region has the DNA TGTGCCAGCAGCCCGCGGAGAGGGCGAAGCACTGAAGCTTTCTTT. The encoded protein is CASSPRRGRSTEAFF.

This clonotype was picked up many times. The rearrangement uses TRBV12-3 or TRBV12-4 and TRBJ1-5; D gene unclear. Deletions cut 6 bases from V and 4 bases from J, with 10 bases between. There are 13 residues in the CDR3. CDR3 sequence (DNA): TGTGCCAGCAGGATAGGTGTAAATCAGCCCCAGCATTTT. Its protein is CASRIGVNQPQHF.

This clonotype has more than one count but fewer than ten. J is TRBJ1-2 and V is TRBV12-3 or TRBV12-4; tentatively, D is TRBD1 (5 bases). The CDR3 covers 12 residues. The V end was cut by 7 bases, the J end by 8 bases, with 14 bases between. As DNA, the CDR3 is TGTGCCAGCACCCGATTGAGGGGAGGCTACACCTTC. Amino acids: CASTRLRGGYTF.

This clonotype was counted many times. The chain joins TRBV15 to TRBJ2-7, with no clear D. The germline CDR1 and CDR2 sequences are LNHNV and YYDKDF (reference sequence). Trimming took off 0 bases at V and 4 bases at J, with 4 bases between the two ends. The CDR3 has 12 amino acids. CDR3: CATSRDTYEQYF. In DNA form, the CDR3 reads TGTGCCACCAGCAGAGATACGTACGAGCAGTACTTC.

The chain carries TRBV3-1 and TRBJ1-1, with no clear D. V was clipped by 2 bases and J by 1 base, with 5 bases between them. Looked up from germline, CDR1 is LGHDT and CDR2 is YNNKEL (reference sequence). CDR3 length: 13 amino acids. The CDR3 loop is CASSQSKNTEAFF. The CDR3, as DNA: TGTGCCAGCAGCCAATCCAAGAACACTGAAGCTTTCTTT.

The rearrangement uses TRBV12-3 or TRBV12-4 and TRBJ2-7; D gene ambiguous. The V and J ends lost 0 bases and 6 bases respectively, with 9 bases between them. CDR3 length equals 13 residues. The CDR3 sequence is CASSLAGLLEQYF. The CDR3 region has the DNA TGTGCCAGCAGTTTAGCAGGGTTGCTCGAGCAGTACTTC.

V is TRBV28 and J is TRBJ2-5; no firm D call. The germline gives CDR1 MDHEN, CDR2 SYDVKM. This CDR3 contains 14 residues. Trimming shortened V by 2 bases and J by 1 base, and 8 bases separated the two germline ends. The CDR3 region is CASSLTTTQETQYF. The DNA for the CDR3 is TGTGCCAGCAGTTTAACTACCACCCAAGAGACCCAGTACTTC.

This clonotype was recorded at least ten times. The chain has TRBV20-1 and TRBJ1-4; D gene ambiguous. This CDR3 has 14 residues. V lost 3 bases and J lost 2, with 10 bases in between. Germline lookup yields CDR1 DFQATT and CDR2 SNEGSKA (reference sequence). CDR3 nucleotides: TGCAGTGCTAGTCCGACGGCTACTAATGAAAAACTGTTTTTT. Translating gives CSASPTATNEKLFF.

This clonotype has more than one count but fewer than ten. This chain joins TRBV7-9 and TRBJ1-2; maybe TRBD1 (6 bases). This CDR3 comprises 12 residues. From germline, CDR1 is SEHNR and CDR2 FQNEAQ (reference sequence). V lost 5 bases, J lost 8 bases, and 12 bases lay in between. In DNA, the CDR3 is TGTGCCAGCAGCAGGGACATGTACGGCTACACCTTC. Encoded protein: CASSRDMYGYTF.

The count of this clonotype is one. V and J are TRBV14 and TRBJ2-1; D not resolved. V lost 6 bases, J lost 8 bases, and 14 bases lay in between. Per the germline V gene, CDR1 is SGHDN and CDR2 is FVKESK. The CDR3 loop spans 13 amino acids. CDR3 residues: CASSRARRDEQFF. The DNA for the CDR3 is TGTGCCAGCAGTCGGGCCCGAAGGGATGAGCAGTTCTTC.

This clonotype was seen many times. V and J are TRBV29-1 and TRBJ2-1; 12 nucleotides match TRBD1. J gave up 7 bases and V 6 bases, and 10 bases lay outside the gene matches. This CDR3 has 15 amino acids. Per germline, CDR1 SQVTM and CDR2 ANQGSEA. Here the CDR3 DNA reads TGCAGCGTGACGCTTAGGGACAGGGGGCGGAATGAGCAGTTCTTC. It codes for CSVTLRDRGRNEQFF.

The sample holds a few counts of this clonotype. The V gene is TRBV20-1, the J gene TRBJ2-5; 10 bases line up with TRBD2. Trimming at V came to 3 bases and at J to 2 bases, leaving 9 bases not matched to a gene. The CDR3 consists of 16 residues. Germline V CDR1 and CDR2: DFQATT, SNEGSKA (reference sequence). DNA of the CDR3: TGCAGTGCTAGGTCGCTAGCGGGGGTCGTTCAAGAGACCCAGTACTTC. This gives the protein CSARSLAGVVQETQYF.

This clonotype was seen at least ten times. The genes are TRBV6-5 and TRBJ2-1, with D maybe TRBD1 (6 bases). V was trimmed by 6 bases and J by 7 bases, leaving 13 bases between them. This CDR3 has 13 amino acids. CDR1 is MNHEY, CDR2 SVGAGI, per germline. CDR3 region: CASRLRGQNEQFF. The CDR3 bases are TGTGCCAGCAGACTGAGAGGACAGAATGAGCAGTTCTTC.

This clonotype was counted between two and nine times. The V and J genes are TRBV20-1 and TRBJ2-1; the D is unclear. Germline CDR1 and CDR2: DFQATT and SNEGSKA (reference sequence). The germline V and J ends were trimmed by 5 bases and 10 bases, with 12 bases remaining between them. The CDR3 contains 11 residues. CDR3: CSAEAGWEQFF. For the CDR3, the DNA is TGCAGTGCTGAGGCCGGTTGGGAGCAGTTCTTC.

This clonotype showed up many times. The V call is TRBV29-1, the J call TRBJ1-1; D ambiguous. This CDR3 region has 13 residues. Trimming left V 3 bases short and J 6 bases short, with 14 bases between. Per germline, CDR1 SQVTM and CDR2 ANQGSEA. The CDR3 loop reads CSVDAMVVPEAFF. In DNA, the CDR3 is TGCAGCGTTGACGCAATGGTCGTCCCTGAAGCTTTCTTT.

This clonotype was observed a few times. The J gene is TRBJ2-1, the V gene TRBV6-2 or TRBV6-3, with 9 bases that match TRBD1. CDR3 size: 15 residues. Germline CDR1 is MNHEY and CDR2 is SVGEGT. The J segment lost 7 bases and the V segment lost 6 bases, leaving 10 bases of the junction unmatched. CDR3 sequence reads: CASSYNRGRGNEQFF. CDR3 DNA: TGTGCCAGCAGCTATAACAGGGGGCGCGGTAATGAGCAGTTCTTC.

This clonotype was recorded a few times. V is TRBV7-9 and J is TRBJ2-1, with 11 nucleotides matching TRBD2. Germline CDR1 reads SEHNR; CDR2 reads FQNEAQ (reference sequence). The trim removed 8 bases at V and 4 bases at J, leaving 7 bases unmatched. This CDR3 contains 15 residues. The chain's CDR3 is CASQPGLAAYNEQFF. The DNA of the CDR3 is TGTGCCAGCCAACCGGGACTAGCGGCTTACAATGAGCAGTTCTTC.